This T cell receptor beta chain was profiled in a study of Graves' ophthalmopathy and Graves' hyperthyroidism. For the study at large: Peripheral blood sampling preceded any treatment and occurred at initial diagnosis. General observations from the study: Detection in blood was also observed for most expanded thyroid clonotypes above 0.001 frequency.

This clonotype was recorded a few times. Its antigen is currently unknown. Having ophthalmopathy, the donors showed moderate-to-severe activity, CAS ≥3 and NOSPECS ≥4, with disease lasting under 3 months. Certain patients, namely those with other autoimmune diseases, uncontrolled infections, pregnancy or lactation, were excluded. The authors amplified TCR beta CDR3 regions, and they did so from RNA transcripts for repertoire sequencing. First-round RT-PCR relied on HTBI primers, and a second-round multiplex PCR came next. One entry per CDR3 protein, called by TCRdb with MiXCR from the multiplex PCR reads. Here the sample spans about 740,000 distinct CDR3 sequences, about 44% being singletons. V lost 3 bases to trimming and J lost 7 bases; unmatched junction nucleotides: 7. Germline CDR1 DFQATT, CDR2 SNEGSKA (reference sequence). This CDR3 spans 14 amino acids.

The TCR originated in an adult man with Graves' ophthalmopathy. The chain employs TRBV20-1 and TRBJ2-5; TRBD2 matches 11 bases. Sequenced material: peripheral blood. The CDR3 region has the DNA TGCAGTGCTAGGTCTAGCGGGAGGTTTGGGACCCAGTACTTC. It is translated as CSARSSGRFGTQYF.